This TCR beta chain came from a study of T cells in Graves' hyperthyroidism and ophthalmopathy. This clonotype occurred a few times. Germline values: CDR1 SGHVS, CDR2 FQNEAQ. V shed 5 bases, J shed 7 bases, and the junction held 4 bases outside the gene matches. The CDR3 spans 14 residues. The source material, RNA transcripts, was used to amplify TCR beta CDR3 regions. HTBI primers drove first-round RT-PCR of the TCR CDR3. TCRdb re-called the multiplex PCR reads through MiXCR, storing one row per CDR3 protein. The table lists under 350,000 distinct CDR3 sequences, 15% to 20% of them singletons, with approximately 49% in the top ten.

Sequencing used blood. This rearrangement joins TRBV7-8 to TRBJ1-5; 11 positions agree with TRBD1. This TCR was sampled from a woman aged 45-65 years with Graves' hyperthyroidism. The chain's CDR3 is CASSKGQGDQPQHF. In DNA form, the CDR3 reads TGTGCCAGCAGCAAGGGACAGGGGGACCAGCCCCAGCATTTT. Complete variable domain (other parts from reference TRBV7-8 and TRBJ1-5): GAGVSQSPRYKVAKRGQDVALRCDPISGHVSLFWYQQALGQGPEFLTYFQNEAQLDKSGLPSDRFFAERPEGSVSTLKIQRTQQEDSAVYLCASSKGQGDQPQHFGDGTRLSIL.